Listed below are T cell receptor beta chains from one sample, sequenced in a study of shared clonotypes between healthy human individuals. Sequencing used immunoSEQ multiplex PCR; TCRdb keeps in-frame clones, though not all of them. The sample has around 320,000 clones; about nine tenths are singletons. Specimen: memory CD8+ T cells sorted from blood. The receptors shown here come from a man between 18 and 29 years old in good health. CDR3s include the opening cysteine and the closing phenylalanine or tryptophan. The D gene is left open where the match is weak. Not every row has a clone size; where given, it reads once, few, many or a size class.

CDR3 protein: CASSLGQLNPSNIQYF
CDR3 DNA: TGCGCCAGCAGCTTGGGCCAACTAAATCCCTCAAACATTCAGTACTTC
V gene: TRBV5-1
J gene: TRBJ2-4
D gene: -
clone size: -

CDR3 protein: CASSGPAYEQYF
CDR3 DNA: TGTGCCAGCTCGGGCCCGGCTTACGAGCAGTACTTC
V gene: TRBV6-5
J gene: TRBJ2-7
D gene: -
clone size: -

CDR3 protein: CASSYPGGSLNSPLHF
CDR3 DNA: TGTGCCAGCAGTTACCCCGGAGGGAGCCTTAATTCACCCCTCCACTTT
V gene: TRBV6-6
J gene: TRBJ1-6
D gene: -
clone size: -

CDR3 protein: CASSFEGLGTEAFF
CDR3 DNA: TGTGCCAGCAGTTTCGAGGGGCTTGGTACTGAAGCTTTCTTT
V gene: TRBV28
J gene: TRBJ1-1
D gene: -
clone size: once

CDR3 protein: CASSLGELAGLTETQYF
CDR3 DNA: TGTGCCAGCAGCTTGGGAGAACTAGCGGGATTAACGGAGACCCAGTACTTC
V gene: TRBV5-4
J gene: TRBJ2-5
D gene: TRBD2
clone size: -

CDR3 protein: CASSTDTGEGAYYGYTF
CDR3 DNA: TGCGCCAGCAGCACCGACACTGGCGAGGGGGCTTACTATGGCTACACCTTC
V gene: TRBV5-1
J gene: TRBJ1-2
D gene: TRBD1
clone size: -

CDR3 protein: CASAGRVAGPYEQYF
CDR3 DNA: TGTGCCAGCGCCGGTAGAGTAGCGGGCCCCTACGAGCAGTACTTC
V gene: TRBV6-6
J gene: TRBJ2-7
D gene: TRBD2
clone size: -

CDR3 protein: CSVAGVLDYGYTF
CDR3 DNA: TGCAGCGTTGCCGGGGTACTGGACTATGGCTACACCTTC
V gene: TRBV29-1
J gene: TRBJ1-2
D gene: -
clone size: -

CDR3 protein: CASSPMSSEHQAFF
CDR3 DNA: TGTGCCAGCAGTCCCATGTCGTCCGAGCACCAAGCTTTCTTT
V gene: TRBV27
J gene: TRBJ1-1
D gene: -
clone size: -

CDR3 protein: CSVETGTNYGYTF
CDR3 DNA: TGCAGCGTTGAAACAGGCACTAACTATGGCTACACCTTC
V gene: TRBV29-1
J gene: TRBJ1-2
D gene: -
clone size: many